This is a list of T cell receptor beta chains from one sample in a study of OX40 agonist ivuxolimab in advanced cancers. Only in-frame clones appear in the TCRdb table, and some are missing; sequencing was by immunoSEQ multiplex PCR. Of tens of thousands of clones listed, approximately 90% are singletons. The starting material was CD4+ or CD8+ T cells sorted from blood, obtained in a trial of the OX40 agonist ivuxolimab. These TCRs come from an adult with an advanced solid tumor such as melanoma, head and neck, liver or kidney cancer. The CDR3 runs from the conserved cysteine through the conserved F or W. For some rows the clone size is stated as once, few or many, or as a class when expanded; others skip it.

clone size: -; V gene: TRBV6-5; CDR3 protein: CASSPDRTDTQYF
clone size: few; V gene: TRBV6-5; CDR3 protein: CASSYSWGGSTEAFF
clone size: -; V gene: TRBV28; CDR3 protein: CASSLLTGADGYTF
clone size: -; V gene: TRBV5-1; CDR3 protein: CASSTPDRGRAFF
clone size: -; V gene: TRBV14; CDR3 protein: CASSPLGSGSGSPLHF
clone size: -; V gene: TRBV18; CDR3 protein: CASSSKRAPYEQYF
clone size: -; V gene: TRBV4-2; CDR3 protein: CASSQDRGRNTEAFF
clone size: -; V gene: TRBV7-2; CDR3 protein: CASSLAVAGTTDTQYF
clone size: -; V gene: TRBV19; CDR3 protein: CASRPRTGTNSYEQYF
clone size: -; V gene: TRBV5-1; CDR3 protein: CASSYAERRVSGNTIYF
clone size: few; V gene: TRBV11-2; CDR3 protein: CASSSVDRGRNEQFF
clone size: once; V gene: TRBV7-9; CDR3 protein: CASSLGASTEAFF
clone size: -; V gene: TRBV12-5; CDR3 protein: CASGSARDRVGRNNEQFF
clone size: -; V gene: TRBV7-8; CDR3 protein: CASSPAGGRSGANVLTF
clone size: -; V gene: TRBV9; CDR3 protein: CASSDKPGSYMNTEAFF
clone size: -; V gene: TRBV5-1; CDR3 protein: CASSSSAGTWGEKLFF
clone size: -; V gene: TRBV4-1; CDR3 protein: CASSLDRGLEKLFF
clone size: -; V gene: TRBV5-4; CDR3 protein: CASSSWGTGSYEQYF
clone size: -; V gene: TRBV15; CDR3 protein: CATSRDRARGGNEKLFF
clone size: -; V gene: TRBV7-8; CDR3 protein: CASSLASGGLAGYTF
clone size: -; V gene: TRBV5-4; CDR3 protein: CASSVSGGGGGTDTQYF
clone size: -; V gene: TRBV20-1; CDR3 protein: CSAQWGAEAFF
clone size: -; V gene: TRBV6-5; CDR3 protein: CASSYSITTTNEQFF
clone size: -; V gene: TRBV2; CDR3 protein: CASSRDYTDTQYF
clone size: -; V gene: TRBV18; CDR3 protein: CASSTSGGDETQYF
clone size: -; V gene: TRBV6-1; CDR3 protein: CASADLGQERTEAFF
clone size: -; V gene: TRBV27; CDR3 protein: CASSLSNRGNQPQHF
clone size: -; V gene: TRBV21-1; CDR3 protein: CASSTDTTRTPRWDTEAFF
clone size: -; V gene: TRBV11-2; CDR3 protein: CASSVLQGAGNSPLHF
clone size: -; V gene: TRBV7-9; CDR3 protein: CASSLATGSGYTF
clone size: -; V gene: TRBV7-9; CDR3 protein: CASSSGTGRSYNSPLHF
clone size: -; V gene: TRBV9; CDR3 protein: CASSRTDPNTGELFF
clone size: -; V gene: TRBV10-1; CDR3 protein: CASSETSGGPWNEQFF
clone size: -; V gene: TRBV6-5; CDR3 protein: CASSPPGSNQPQHF